This passage covers 12 T cell receptor beta chains from one sample sequenced in a study of CD8 T cells in ankylosing spondylitis. One entry per CDR3 protein, called by TCRdb with MiXCR from the 5' RACE reads. The sample shows roughly 120,000 distinct CDR3 sequences, roughly an eighth of them seen only once. The sequenced material came from blood, either unsorted or a sorted T cell fraction (not recorded which). All receptors come from a female donor with ankylosing spondylitis or in good health (not recorded which).

This clonotype appeared many times. This sequence joins TRBV3-1 and TRBJ2-1, with a possible D match to TRBD2 (5 bases). Germline V gene lookup returns CDR1 LGHDT and CDR2 YNNKEL (reference sequence). V lost 4 bases and J lost 8, with 15 bases in between. The CDR3 is made up of 14 amino acids. The CDR3 here is CASSLWVGSDEQFF. As DNA, the CDR3 is TGTGCCAGCAGCCTTTGGGTGGGGAGCGATGAGCAGTTCTTC.

The chain combines TRBV3-1 with TRBJ2-1, with 15 nucleotides matching TRBD2. This CDR3 spans 16 amino acids. Germline trimming cut 5 bases from V and 7 bases from J; bases unmatched to any gene: 6. Germline CDR1 and CDR2: LGHDT and YNNKEL (reference sequence). This CDR3 reads CASSFGLAGGPNEQFF. In nucleotides, the CDR3 is TGTGCCAGCAGCTTTGGACTAGCGGGGGGGCCAAATGAGCAGTTCTTC.

This clonotype was counted ten times or more. The chain links TRBV12-3 or TRBV12-4 to TRBJ2-7, with 8 positions matching TRBD2. This CDR3 comprises 15 residues. V shed 2 bases and J 1 base; nucleotides not matched to a gene: 4. Written as DNA, the CDR3 is TGTGCCAGCAGTTTATCGAGCGGGAGTTCCTACGAGCAGTACTTC. This gives the protein CASSLSSGSSYEQYF.

The chain couples TRBV7-2 to TRBJ2-5; 8 nucleotides match TRBD2. This CDR3 region has 14 residues. Losses at the gene ends were 5 bases for V and 4 bases for J; bases not matched to a gene: 6. Germline assignment: CDR1 SGHTA and CDR2 FQGNSA. The chain's CDR3 is CASSQGLGLETQYF. For the CDR3, the DNA is TGTGCCAGCAGCCAGGGACTAGGGTTAGAGACCCAGTACTTC.

The chain employs TRBV5-1 and TRBJ1-1; D is possibly TRBD1 (6 bases). The germline V gene encodes CDR1 SGHRS and CDR2 YFSETQ. Trimming cost V 5 bases and J 5 bases, with 16 bases left between them. There are 14 residues in the CDR3. The CDR3 region has the DNA TGCGCCAGCAGTTTTGACACAGGGCGGACTGAAGCTTTCTTT. Translating gives CASSFDTGRTEAFF.

This clonotype was counted only a few times. The J gene is TRBJ2-5, the V gene TRBV19, with D possibly TRBD2 on 6 matching bases. Germline V gene sequence: CDR1 LNHDA, CDR2 SQIVND (reference sequence). The CDR3 totals 13 residues. Trimming cost V 4 bases and J 5 bases, with 11 bases left between them. CDR3 sequence reads: CASSKTSSETQYF. Written as DNA, the CDR3 is TGTGCCAGTAGTAAGACTAGTTCCGAGACCCAGTACTTC.

This clonotype has a count of ten or more. The rearrangement links TRBV29-1 to TRBJ2-1; the D gene is possibly TRBD2 (7 bases). CDR3 size: 13 residues. Germline V gene data show CDR1 as SQVTM and CDR2 as ANQGSEA. The germline V and J ends were trimmed by 4 bases and 9 bases, with 16 bases remaining between them. As DNA, the CDR3 is TGCAGCGTTGGGGGGCGGGAGAACGGTGAGCAGTTCTTC. As protein: CSVGGRENGEQFF.

This clonotype was detected a few times. The chain has TRBV28 and TRBJ1-5, with 7 bases identical to TRBD1. The germline V gene has CDR1 MDHEN and CDR2 SYDVKM. The V gene end was trimmed by 6 bases and the J gene end by 4 bases; junction bases not matched to a gene: 0. The CDR3 runs to 12 residues. DNA for the CDR3: TGTGCCAGCAGACAGGGGAATCAGCCCCAGCATTTT. Translation: CASRQGNQPQHF. Full variable domain (remainder filled in from reference TRBV28 and TRBJ1-5): DVKVTQSSRYLVKRTGEKVFLECVQDMDHENMFWYRQDPGLGLRLIYFSYDVKMKEKGDIPEGYSVSREKKERFSLILESASTNQTSMYLCASRQGNQPQHFGDGTRLSIL.

This sequence joins TRBV20-1 and TRBJ2-3, with D perhaps TRBD2 (5 bases). V was clipped by 0 bases and J by 6 bases, with 13 bases between them. CDR3 size: 14 residues. Germline CDR1 reads DFQATT; CDR2 reads SNEGSKA (reference sequence). CDR3 protein: CSARDEGFADTQYF. In nucleotides, the CDR3 is TGCAGTGCTAGAGATGAGGGTTTCGCGGATACGCAGTATTTT.

This chain uses TRBV5-1 with TRBJ2-5; D is unclear. Trimming pared 0 bases from V and 2 bases from J, leaving 11 bases between. The CDR3 contains 15 residues. Germline loops: CDR1 SGHRS, CDR2 YFSETQ. The CDR3 DNA follows: TGCGCCAGCAGCTTGGAACTCTGGGATCAAGAGACCCAGTACTTC. Amino acid sequence: CASSLELWDQETQYF.

For this clonotype: It may be a read error: a sequence one base away is much more abundant. This chain uses TRBV28 with TRBJ2-1; possibly TRBD2 for D (6 bases). The CDR3 length is 16 residues. Trimming left V 2 bases short and J 8 bases short, with 19 bases between. Germline CDR1 MDHEN, CDR2 SYDVKM. The CDR3 nucleotides are TGTGCCAGCAGTTTACTGTATGGCGGGGTACTCCATGAGCAGTTCTTC. The encoded protein is CASSLLYGGVLHEQFF.

Note on this clonotype: At one of its ends the junction is not consistent with the germline gene, which may arise from a read error. The chain recombines TRBV12-3 or TRBV12-4 with TRBJ2-2; D gene unclear. The CDR3 contains 12 residues. The CDR3 loop reads CASTRETEELFF. CDR3 DNA sequence: TGTGCCAGCACCCGAGAGACCGAGGAGCTGTTTTTT.